The next 23 T cell receptor beta chains were all read from a single sample in a study of T cell repertoires in cytomegalovirus infection. TCRdb independently ran MiXCR on the reads; one entry per CDR3 protein. The sample contains about 490,000 distinct CDR3 sequences, about 25% of which appear only once. The sample taken for sequencing was PBMCs. The receptors here all came from a human donor in good health (CMV status not recorded). Some clones in this sample may be carry-over from other donors' samples.

This clonotype appeared a few times. The gene calls are TRBV7-3 and TRBJ1-6; no clear D gene. Germline CDR1 and CDR2: SGHTA and FQGTGA. Deletions cut 1 base from V and 5 bases from J, with 12 bases between. The CDR3 spans 16 residues. The CDR3 reads CASSLNPAANNSPLHF. CDR3 nucleotide sequence: TGTGCCAGCAGCTTAAATCCGGCAGCCAATAATTCACCCCTCCACTTT.

This chain connects TRBV10-3 to TRBJ2-7, with 8 bases matching TRBD2. This CDR3 is 15 amino acids long. CDR1 is ENHRY and CDR2 is SYGVKD in the germline V gene. The ends lost 0 bases at V and 9 bases at J; junction bases unmatched: 10. CDR3 sequence (DNA): TGTGCCATCAGTGAGTCCGGAGCGGGGGCTCTAGGGCAGTACTTC. This sequence encodes CAISESGAGALGQYF.

This chain joins TRBV25-1 and TRBJ1-2; the D gene is possibly TRBD1 (5 bases). The CDR3 has 15 amino acids. Trimming pared 1 base from V and 7 bases from J, leaving 16 bases between. Germline V gene sequence: CDR1 MGHDK, CDR2 SYGVNS. Written as DNA, the CDR3 is TGTGCCAGCAGTGAATTTCGAGGGGTTGAAGGTGGCTACACCTTC. Translation: CASSEFRGVEGGYTF.

The chain has TRBV7-9 and TRBJ1-1; D perhaps matches TRBD1 (6 bases). There are 15 residues in the CDR3. V lost 3 bases to trimming and J lost 0 bases, with 11 bases between them. CDR1 and CDR2 from the germline V gene are SEHNR and FQNEAQ (reference sequence). CDR3: CASSFPGHLNTEAFF. CDR3 in DNA: TGTGCCAGCAGCTTCCCGGGACATTTGAACACTGAAGCTTTCTTT.

This clonotype has a count of ten or more. The chain employs TRBV7-9 and TRBJ1-1; D possibly corresponds to TRBD1 (5 bases). The CDR3 spans 11 residues. Germline loops: CDR1 SEHNR, CDR2 FQNEAQ (reference sequence). Trimming stripped 5 bases from V and 10 bases from J, with 11 bases between. The CDR3 is CASSDTQAAFF. CDR3 bases: TGTGCCAGCAGCGATACACAGGCAGCTTTCTTT.

The CDR3 region is CASSPDGPLTEAFF. DNA of the CDR3: TGTGCCAGCAGTCCTGACGGACCCTTAACTGAAGCTTTCTTT. The chain is built from TRBV2 and TRBJ1-1; D gene uncertain. The CDR3 sequence is 14 residues long. V gave up 5 bases and J gave up 5 bases, with 15 bases separating them. CDR1 is SNHLY, CDR2 FYNNEI, per germline.

The CDR3 DNA follows: TGTGCCACCTCCGGGACTGCCAACACCGGGGAGCTGTTTTTT. It translates to CATSGTANTGELFF. The V and J genes are TRBV2 and TRBJ2-2, with D perhaps matching TRBD2 (6 bases). CDR1 is SNHLY, CDR2 FYNNEI, per germline. The CDR3 runs to 14 residues. V was trimmed by 10 bases and J by 2 bases, leaving 14 bases between them. Using reference TRBV2 and TRBJ2-2 for the parts outside the CDR3, the full variable domain is EPEVTQTPSHQVTQMGQEVILRCVPISNHLYFYWYRQILGQKVEFLVSFYNNEISEKSEIFDDQFSVERPDGSNFTLKIRSTKLEDSAMYFCATSGTANTGELFFGEGSRLTVL.

The rearrangement joins TRBV5-8 to TRBJ1-5; D not certain. Germline loops: CDR1 SGHTS, CDR2 YDEGEE. The CDR3 covers 12 residues. V was cut by 0 bases and J by 9 bases, with 7 bases left in between. The CDR3 DNA sequence: TGTGCCAGCAGCTTGGGGTACGGGCCCCAGCATTTT. Its translation is CASSLGYGPQHF.

V is TRBV7-9 and J is TRBJ2-5; 8 bases line up with TRBD1. CDR1 SEHNR and CDR2 FQNEAQ come from the germline V gene (reference sequence). The junction had 7 bases not matched to a gene; V was cut back by 5 bases and J by 2 bases. This CDR3 region has 15 residues. The CDR3 DNA reads as TGTGCCAGCAGCCCAGGACAGGGCTCACAAGAGACCCAGTACTTC. This sequence encodes CASSPGQGSQETQYF.

As concerns this clonotype: At one end, the junction sequence differs from germline, possibly due to a read error. CDR3 sequence: CSALIRGIEAQYF. CDR3 nucleotide sequence: TGCAGTGCTCTAATCCGGGGAATAGAGGCCCAGTACTTC. The chain employs TRBV20-1 and TRBJ2-5, with D perhaps matching TRBD2 (5 bases). Germline V lookup: CDR1 DFQATT, CDR2 SNEGSKA (reference sequence). The CDR3 is made up of 13 amino acids.

A few counts support this clonotype. V usage is TRBV11-3 and J usage is TRBJ2-1, with D hard to call. V was trimmed by 2 bases and J by 5 bases, leaving 13 bases between them. Per the germline V gene, CDR1 is SGHNT and CDR2 is YENEEA. This CDR3 contains 15 residues. The CDR3, as DNA: TGTGCCAGCAGCTTATACCGCCCATTGAACAATGAGCAGTTCTTC. Protein product: CASSLYRPLNNEQFF.

This clonotype was seen more than once but under ten times. The V call is TRBV19, the J call TRBJ1-1, with unresolved D. V was shortened by 7 bases and J by 0 bases, with 9 bases between the two germline ends. Germline CDR1 reads LNHDA; CDR2 reads SQIVND (reference sequence). This CDR3 has 13 residues. CDR3 loop: CASKVSMNTEAFF. CDR3 in DNA: TGTGCCAGTAAGGTCTCTATGAACACTGAAGCTTTCTTT.

The V gene is TRBV11-2, the J gene TRBJ2-1, with a tentative D call TRBD2 (5 bases). V lost 3 bases to trimming and J lost 7 bases, with 10 bases between them. The CDR3 loop spans 13 amino acids. The germline CDR1 and CDR2 sequences are SGHAT and FQNNGV. The DNA for the CDR3 is TGTGCCAGCAGCTTTACTAGTTCTAATGAGCAGTTCTTC. Its protein is CASSFTSSNEQFF.

This clonotype was seen a few times. The V call is TRBV5-6, the J call TRBJ2-1; D assignment may be TRBD1 or TRBD2 (5 bases each). The V gene's germline CDR1 is SGHDT and CDR2 YYEEEE. The CDR3 is 14 residues long. V lost 2 bases, J lost 8 bases, and 14 bases lay in between. CDR3 region: CASSFGAARDEQFF. The DNA of the CDR3 is TGTGCCAGCAGCTTCGGGGCTGCTAGGGATGAGCAGTTCTTC.

Ten or more counts support this clonotype. The chain couples TRBV7-3 to TRBJ2-3; the match to TRBD2 covers 8 bases. The CDR3 has 16 amino acids. The germline V gene encodes CDR1 SGHTA and CDR2 FQGTGA. With 5 bases clipped from V and 4 bases from J, the junction kept 11 bases outside the gene matches. The chain's CDR3 is CASSPLSGGPADTQYF. The DNA of the CDR3 is TGTGCCAGCAGCCCTCTATCGGGAGGGCCAGCAGATACGCAGTATTTT. Combining the CDR3 with reference TRBV7-3 and TRBJ2-3 gives the whole variable domain GAGVSQTPSNKVTEKGKYVELRCDPISGHTALYWYRQSLGQGPEFLIYFQGTGAADDSGLPNDRFFAVRPEGSVSTLKIQRTERGDSAVYLCASSPLSGGPADTQYFGPGTRLTVL.

In its sample, this clonotype was seen a few times. This chain links TRBV18 with TRBJ2-5; D unresolved. The length of the CDR3 is 13 residues. Germline CDR1 reads KGHSH; CDR2 reads LQKENI. With 5 bases removed from V and 1 base from J, the gap between germline ends came to 8 bases. The CDR3: CASSGVSQETQYF. As DNA, the CDR3 is TGTGCCAGCTCAGGAGTCTCCCAAGAGACCCAGTACTTC.

This clonotype was observed a few times. The V and J genes are TRBV9 and TRBJ2-1; D possibly corresponds to TRBD2 (5 bases). The germline CDR1 and CDR2 sequences are SGDLS and YYNGEE. V lost 0 bases and J 8 bases, leaving 15 bases between the germline ends. The CDR3 has 15 amino acids. CDR3 sequence reads: CASSVAGWGRDEQFF. CDR3 DNA sequence: TGTGCCAGCAGCGTAGCGGGGTGGGGAAGGGATGAGCAGTTCTTC. The full variable domain, its missing parts supplied by reference TRBV9 and TRBJ2-1, is DSGVTQTPKHLITATGQRVTLRCSPRSGDLSVYWYQQSLDQGLQFLIQYYNGEERAKGNILERFSAQQFPDLHSELNLSSLELGDSALYFCASSVAGWGRDEQFFGPGTRLTVL.

This clonotype was recorded a few times. The chain uses TRBV27 and TRBJ2-7; 12 bases line up with TRBD1. With V trimmed by 6 bases and J by 6 bases, 24 bases remained unmatched. The CDR3 is 20 residues long. The V gene's germline CDR1 is MNHEY and CDR2 SMNVEV (reference sequence). Written as DNA, the CDR3 is TGTGCCAGCAGCTATCTCCGCCGGGACAGGGGGCGGCTAGCGGGTGGCGAGCAGTACTTC. Protein sequence: CASSYLRRDRGRLAGGEQYF.

The gene calls are TRBV7-8 and TRBJ2-5, with D possibly being TRBD1 (5 bases). Trimming left V 7 bases short and J 5 bases short, with 17 bases between. The germline V gene encodes CDR1 SGHVS and CDR2 FQNEAQ. This CDR3 spans 14 amino acids. The CDR3 bases are TGTGCCAGCATCTCCCCCAGGGTCCATGAGACCCAGTACTTC. This gives the protein CASISPRVHETQYF.

This clonotype was seen only a few times. This rearrangement joins TRBV29-1 to TRBJ1-2, with 11 nucleotides matching TRBD1. In germline, CDR1 is SQVTM, CDR2 ANQGSEA. With V trimmed by 6 bases and J by 3 bases, 9 bases remained unmatched. This CDR3 contains 15 residues. CDR3 loop: CSVGRDRGAYYGYTF. In DNA form, the CDR3 reads TGCAGCGTAGGCCGGGACAGGGGGGCATACTATGGCTACACCTTC.

This clonotype has just a few counts. CDR3 residues: CASSYSGRGNEQYV. For the CDR3, the DNA is TGTGCCAGCAGTTACTCTGGCAGGGGGAACGAGCAGTACGTC. The chain combines TRBV6-2 or TRBV6-3 with TRBJ2-7; 7 nucleotides align to TRBD1. V shed 0 bases, J shed 5 bases, and the junction held 4 bases outside the gene matches. The CDR3 is 14 residues long. Germline CDR1 and CDR2: MNHEY and SVGEGT.

This clonotype has a handful of counts. The genes are TRBV7-3 and TRBJ2-2, with 8 bases lining up with TRBD1. The CDR3 consists of 15 residues. Germline CDR1 and CDR2: SGHTA and FQGTGA. The V segment lost 0 bases and the J segment 6 bases; nucleotides outside the gene matches: 3. DNA for the CDR3: TGTGCCAGCAGCTTAACGCCGGACAGGGCCGGGGAGCTGTTTTTT. It translates to CASSLTPDRAGELFF.

This clonotype showed up just a few times. The chain joins TRBV7-3 to TRBJ2-3; D gene uncertain. In germline, CDR1 is SGHTA, CDR2 FQGTGA. This CDR3 region has 15 residues. Between the trimmed V and J ends, which lost 5 bases and 0 bases, there was a span of 12 bases. The DNA for the CDR3 is TGTGCCAGCAGCCCCCAACCCTCTAGCACAGATACGCAGTATTTT. This translates into CASSPQPSSTDTQYF. Based on the CDR3 plus reference TRBV7-3 and TRBJ2-3, the full variable domain is GAGVSQTPSNKVTEKGKYVELRCDPISGHTALYWYRQSLGQGPEFLIYFQGTGAADDSGLPNDRFFAVRPEGSVSTLKIQRTERGDSAVYLCASSPQPSSTDTQYFGPGTRLTVL.